This TCR beta chain was sequenced during a study of spatial heterogeneity in lung cancer. Each CDR3 protein is one row after TCRdb ran MiXCR on the 5' RACE reads. Of approximately 40,000 distinct CDR3 sequences listed, around 6.5% were seen once; the top ten hold around two fifths. The CDR3 runs 15 residues. The germline CDR1 and CDR2 sequences are MGHRA and YSYEKL. Trimming pared 4 bases from V and 0 bases from J, leaving 10 bases between. The table lists this clonotype with many counts. Time point described: sample taken at primary tumor resection. Whole RNA from tumor, nontumor lung or frozen PBMC was sequenced unsorted. The cohort: some 70 early-stage, untreated non-small cell lung cancer patients.

The material was PBMCs, obtained at surgery. This clonotype was sampled from a female donor with early-stage non-small cell lung cancer. The chain uses TRBV4-1 and TRBJ1-5; TRBD1 is a possible D gene (5 bases). The CDR3 DNA sequence: TGCGCCAGCAGCCCCGGGACCGTTAGCAATCAGCCCCAGCATTTT. Its protein product is CASSPGTVSNQPQHF.